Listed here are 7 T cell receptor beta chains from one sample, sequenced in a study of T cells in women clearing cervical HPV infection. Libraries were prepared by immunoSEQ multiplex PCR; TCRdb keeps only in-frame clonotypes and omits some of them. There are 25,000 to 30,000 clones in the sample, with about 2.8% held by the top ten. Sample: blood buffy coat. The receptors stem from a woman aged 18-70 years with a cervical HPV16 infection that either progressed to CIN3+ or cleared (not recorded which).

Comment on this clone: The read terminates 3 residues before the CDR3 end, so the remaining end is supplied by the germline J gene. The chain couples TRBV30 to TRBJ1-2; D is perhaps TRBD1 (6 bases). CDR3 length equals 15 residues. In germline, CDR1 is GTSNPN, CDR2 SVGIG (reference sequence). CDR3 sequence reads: CAWERTYRDLGGYTF. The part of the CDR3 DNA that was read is TGTGCCTGGGAGAGGACTTACAGGGACCTAGGGGGC. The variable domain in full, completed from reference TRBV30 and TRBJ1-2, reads SQTIHQWPATLVQPVGSPLSLECTVEGTSNPNLYWYRQAAGRGLQLLFYSVGIGQISSEVPQNLSASRPQDRQFILSSKKLLLSDSGFYLCAWERTYRDLGGYTFGSGTRLTVV.

The CDR3 region is CASSFGTETYEQYF. The covered CDR3 bases are TGTGCCAGCAGCTTCGGGACAGAAACCTACGAG. The V gene is TRBV5-6, the J gene TRBJ2-7, with 7 bases lining up with TRBD1. The sequence runs out 3 residues before the end of the CDR3; the remainder is reconstructed from the germline J gene. The CDR3 contains 14 residues. Germline values: CDR1 SGHDT, CDR2 YYEEEE. V lost 2 bases, J lost 2 bases, and 4 bases stayed unmatched. Full variable domain (outside the CDR3, taken from reference TRBV5-6 and TRBJ2-7): DAGVTQSPTHLIKTRGQQVTLRCSPKSGHDTVSWYQQALGQGPQFIFQYYEEEERQRGNFPDRFSGHQFPNYSSELNVNALLLGDSALYLCASSFGTETYEQYFGPGTRLTVT.

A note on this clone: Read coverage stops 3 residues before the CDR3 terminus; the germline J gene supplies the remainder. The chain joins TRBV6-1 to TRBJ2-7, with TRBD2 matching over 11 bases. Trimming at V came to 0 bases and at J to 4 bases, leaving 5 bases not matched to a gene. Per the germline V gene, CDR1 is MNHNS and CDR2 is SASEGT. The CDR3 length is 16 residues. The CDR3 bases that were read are TGTGCCAGCAGTGAAGCCCTAGCGGGGGGTGATTACGAG. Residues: CASSEALAGGDYE. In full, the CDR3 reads CASSEALAGGDYEQYF.

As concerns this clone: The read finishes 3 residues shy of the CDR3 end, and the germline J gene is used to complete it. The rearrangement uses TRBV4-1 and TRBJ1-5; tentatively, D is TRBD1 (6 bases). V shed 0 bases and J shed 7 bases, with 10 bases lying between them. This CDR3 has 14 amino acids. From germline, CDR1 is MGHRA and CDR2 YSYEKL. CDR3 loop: CASSQEGAWQPQHF. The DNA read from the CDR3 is TGCGCCAGCAGCCAAGAGGGGGCCTGGCAGCCC.

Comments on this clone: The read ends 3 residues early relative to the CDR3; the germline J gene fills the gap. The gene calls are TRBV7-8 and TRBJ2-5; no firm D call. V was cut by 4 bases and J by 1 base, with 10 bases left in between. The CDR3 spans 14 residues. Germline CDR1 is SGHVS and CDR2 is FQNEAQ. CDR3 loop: CASSSRISQETQYF. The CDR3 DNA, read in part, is TGTGCCAGCAGCTCCAGGATAAGCCAAGAGACC.

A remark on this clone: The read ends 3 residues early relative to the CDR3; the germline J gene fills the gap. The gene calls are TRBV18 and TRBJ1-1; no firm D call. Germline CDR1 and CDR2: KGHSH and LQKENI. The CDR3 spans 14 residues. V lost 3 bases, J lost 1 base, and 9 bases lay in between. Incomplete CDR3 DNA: TGTGCCAGCTCACCTCCCGTCCCGAACACTGAA. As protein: CASSPPVPNTE. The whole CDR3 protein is CASSPPVPNTEAFF.

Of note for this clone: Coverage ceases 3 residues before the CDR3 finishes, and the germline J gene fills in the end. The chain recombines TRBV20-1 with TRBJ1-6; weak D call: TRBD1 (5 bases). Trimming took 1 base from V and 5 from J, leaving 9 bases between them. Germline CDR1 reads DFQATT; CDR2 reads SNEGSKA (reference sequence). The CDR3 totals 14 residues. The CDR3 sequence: CSARAGKNNSPLHF. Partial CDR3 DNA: TGCAGTGCTAGAGCAGGGAAGAATAATTCACCC.